This T cell receptor beta chain was sequenced for a study of cytomegalovirus exposure and HLA in healthy donors. This clone turned up a few times. The antigen is not known. The PCR contained 60 Vbeta and 13 Jbeta primers. Only in-frame clones appear in the TCRdb table, and some are missing; sequencing was by immunoSEQ multiplex PCR. Found here are over 110,000 clones, about 76% of them singletons; the top ten hold 3% to 3.5%. The V end lost 8 bases, the J end lost 1 base, and 11 bases lay between the germline ends. This CDR3 comprises 13 residues. CDR1 is MNHEY, CDR2 SVGAGI, per germline. Study-level results: For most subjects, TCR beta sequences were reported to predict HLA-A and HLA-B alleles with accuracy. A later analysis appeared to link common viral pathogens to several of the most significant clusters.

The receptor was isolated from a female donor in good health and CMV-seronegative. The J gene is TRBJ1-1, the V gene TRBV6-5, with D tentatively TRBD1 (6 bases). Sequenced sample: PBMCs. The CDR3 DNA is TGTGCCAGCGGGGGACAAGCGAACACTGAAGCTTTCTTT. Protein: CASGGQANTEAFF.